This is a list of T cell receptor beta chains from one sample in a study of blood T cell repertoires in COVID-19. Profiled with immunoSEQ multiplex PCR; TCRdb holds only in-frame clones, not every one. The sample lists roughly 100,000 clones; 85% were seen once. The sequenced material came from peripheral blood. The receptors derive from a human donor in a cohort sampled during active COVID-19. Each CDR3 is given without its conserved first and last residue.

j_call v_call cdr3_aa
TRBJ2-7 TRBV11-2 ASSLAGQGLYEQY
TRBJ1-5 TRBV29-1 SVEFDRSQPQH
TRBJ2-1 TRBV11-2 ASSFTQGAVEQF
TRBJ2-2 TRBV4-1 ASSQDGFPYPGELF
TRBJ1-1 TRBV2 ASRANTANTEAF
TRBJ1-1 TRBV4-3 ASSQDPGTDAEAF
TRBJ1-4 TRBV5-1 ASSSRQGGNEKLF
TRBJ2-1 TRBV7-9 ASSSESGGEQF
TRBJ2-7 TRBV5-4 ASSLGSVSPYEQY
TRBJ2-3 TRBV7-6 ASSLVPSGASTDTQY
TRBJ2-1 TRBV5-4 ASSLVVIGGISNEQF
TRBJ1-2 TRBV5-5 ASKPPHTGGEDT
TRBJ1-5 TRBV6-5 ASSYGSGNQPQH
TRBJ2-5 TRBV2 ASSDEEGTGELETQY